The 3 T cell receptor beta chains below were found in one sample sequenced in a study of cytomegalovirus exposure and HLA in healthy donors. The PCR used 60 Vbeta and 13 Jbeta primers. TCRdb keeps only in-frame clones here, not all; method: immunoSEQ multiplex PCR. The data show about 160,000 clones, about 77% seen once. The sequencing input was PBMCs. These receptors were obtained from a man aged 30 to 45 in good health and CMV-seronegative.

This rearrangement joins TRBV6-5 to TRBJ2-7; TRBD2 agrees at 8 bases. The CDR3 runs 16 residues. The J segment lost 6 bases and the V segment lost 0 bases, leaving 10 bases of the junction unmatched. Germline CDR1 reads MNHEY; CDR2 reads SVGAGI. The CDR3 DNA reads TGTGCCAGCAGTTACTCGCTGGGGAGCGGGAGATCCGAGCAGTACTTC. Protein product: CASSYSLGSGRSEQYF.

The table lists this clone with a few counts. V usage is TRBV11-2 and J usage is TRBJ2-5; 14 bases align to TRBD2. Germline lookup yields CDR1 SGHAT and CDR2 FQNNGV. The junction had 4 bases not matched to a gene; V was cut back by 5 bases and J by 5 bases. The CDR3 has 15 amino acids. The CDR3 sequence: CASSPGLAGAETQYF. The CDR3 nucleotides are TGTGCCAGCAGCCCGGGACTAGCGGGAGCGGAGACCCAGTACTTC.

This clone was seen only a few times. The V gene is TRBV30, the J gene TRBJ1-2; weak D call: TRBD1 (6 bases). Germline values: CDR1 GTSNPN, CDR2 SVGIG (reference sequence). V was clipped by 0 bases and J by 5 bases, with 25 bases between them. CDR3 length: 18 residues. In DNA form, the CDR3 reads TGTGCCTGGAGTGTAACCGAATGGGGGGGCCTCGAACTATATGGCTACACCTTC. Translation: CAWSVTEWGGLELYGYTF. The whole variable domain, remainder taken from reference TRBV30 and TRBJ1-2, is SQTIHQWPATLVQPVGSPLSLECTVEGTSNPNLYWYRQAAGRGLQLLFYSVGIGQISSEVPQNLSASRPQDRQFILSSKKLLLSDSGFYLCAWSVTEWGGLELYGYTFGSGTRLTVV.